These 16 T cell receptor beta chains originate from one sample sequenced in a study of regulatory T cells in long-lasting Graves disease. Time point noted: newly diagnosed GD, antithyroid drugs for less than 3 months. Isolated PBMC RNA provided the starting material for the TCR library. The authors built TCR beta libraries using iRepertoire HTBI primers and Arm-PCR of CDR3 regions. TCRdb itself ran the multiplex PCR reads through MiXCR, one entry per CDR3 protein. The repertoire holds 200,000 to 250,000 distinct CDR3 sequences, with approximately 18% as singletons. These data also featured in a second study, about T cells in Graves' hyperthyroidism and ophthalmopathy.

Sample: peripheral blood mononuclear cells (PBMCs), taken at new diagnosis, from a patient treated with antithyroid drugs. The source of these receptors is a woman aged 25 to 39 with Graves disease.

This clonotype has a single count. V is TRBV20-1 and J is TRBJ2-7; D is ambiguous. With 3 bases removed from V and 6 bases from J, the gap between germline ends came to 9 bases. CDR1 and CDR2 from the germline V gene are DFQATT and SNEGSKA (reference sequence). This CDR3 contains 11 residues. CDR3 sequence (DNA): TGCAGTGCTAGTCACCCCGGCGAGCAGTACTTC. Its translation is CSASHPGEQYF.

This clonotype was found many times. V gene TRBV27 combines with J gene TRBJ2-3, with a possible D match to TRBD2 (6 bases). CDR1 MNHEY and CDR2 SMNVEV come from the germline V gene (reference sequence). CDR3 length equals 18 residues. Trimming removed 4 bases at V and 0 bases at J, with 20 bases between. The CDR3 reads CASSSHAGTIASTDTQYF. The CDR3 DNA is TGTGCCAGCAGTTCCCATGCGGGAACGATCGCTAGCACAGATACGCAGTATTTT.

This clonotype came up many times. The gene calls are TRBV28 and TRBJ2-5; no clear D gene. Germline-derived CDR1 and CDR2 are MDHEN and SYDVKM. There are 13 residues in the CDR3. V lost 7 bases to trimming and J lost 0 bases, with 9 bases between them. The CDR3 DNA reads TGTGCCAGCAAAGGGCACAACCAAGAGACCCAGTACTTC. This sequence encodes CASKGHNQETQYF.

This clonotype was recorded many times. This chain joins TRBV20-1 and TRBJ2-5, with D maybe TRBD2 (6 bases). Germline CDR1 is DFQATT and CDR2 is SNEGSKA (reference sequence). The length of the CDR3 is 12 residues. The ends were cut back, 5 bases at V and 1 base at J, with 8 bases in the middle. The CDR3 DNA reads TGCAGTGCTGTAGCGGTCCAAGAGACCCAGTACTTC. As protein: CSAVAVQETQYF.

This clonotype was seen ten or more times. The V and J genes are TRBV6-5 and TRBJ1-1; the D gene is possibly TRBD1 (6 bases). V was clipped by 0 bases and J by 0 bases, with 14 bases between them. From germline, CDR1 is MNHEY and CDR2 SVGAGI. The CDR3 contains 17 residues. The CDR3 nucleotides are TGTGCCAGCAGTTACTCGGGGGGCAGGGAAATGAACACTGAAGCTTTCTTT. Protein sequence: CASSYSGGREMNTEAFF.

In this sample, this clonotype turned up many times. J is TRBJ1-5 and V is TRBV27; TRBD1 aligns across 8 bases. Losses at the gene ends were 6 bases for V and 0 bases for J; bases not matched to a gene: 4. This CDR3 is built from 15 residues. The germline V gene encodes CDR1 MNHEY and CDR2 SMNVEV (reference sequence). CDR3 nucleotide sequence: TGTGCCAGCAGGCGACAGGGGAATAGCAATCAGCCCCAGCATTTT. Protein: CASRRQGNSNQPQHF.

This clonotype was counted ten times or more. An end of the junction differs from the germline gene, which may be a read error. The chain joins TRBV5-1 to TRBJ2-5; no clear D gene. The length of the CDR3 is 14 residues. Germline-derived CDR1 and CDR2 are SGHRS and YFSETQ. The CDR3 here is CASSLRGTQETQYF. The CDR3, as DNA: TGTGCCAGCTCACTTCGAGGTACTCAAGAGACCCAGTACTTC.

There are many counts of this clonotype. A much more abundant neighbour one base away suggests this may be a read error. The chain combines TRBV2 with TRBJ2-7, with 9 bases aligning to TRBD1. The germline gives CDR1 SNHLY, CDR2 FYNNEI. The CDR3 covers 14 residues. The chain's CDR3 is CAGSDGTGSYEQYF. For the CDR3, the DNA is TGTGCCGGCAGTGACGGGACAGGGAGTTACGAGCAGTACTTC.

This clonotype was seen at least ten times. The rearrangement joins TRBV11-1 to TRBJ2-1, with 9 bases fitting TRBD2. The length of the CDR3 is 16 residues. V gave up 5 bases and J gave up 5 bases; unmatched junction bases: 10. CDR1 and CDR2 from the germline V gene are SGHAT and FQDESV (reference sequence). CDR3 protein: CASSRGTSFFDNEQFF. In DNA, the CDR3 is TGTGCCAGCAGCCGGGGGACTAGCTTCTTCGACAATGAGCAGTTCTTC. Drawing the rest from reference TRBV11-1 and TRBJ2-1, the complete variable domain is EAEVAQSPRYKITEKSQAVAFWCDPISGHATLYWYRQILGQGPELLVQFQDESVVDDSQLPKDRFSAERLKGVDSTLKIQPAELGDSAMYLCASSRGTSFFDNEQFFGPGTRLTVL.

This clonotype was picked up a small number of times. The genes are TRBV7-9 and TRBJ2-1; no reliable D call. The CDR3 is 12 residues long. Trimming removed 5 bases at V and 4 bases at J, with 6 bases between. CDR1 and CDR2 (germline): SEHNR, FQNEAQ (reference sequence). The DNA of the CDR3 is TGTGCCAGCAGCACCCAGTACAATGAGCAGTTCTTC. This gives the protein CASSTQYNEQFF.

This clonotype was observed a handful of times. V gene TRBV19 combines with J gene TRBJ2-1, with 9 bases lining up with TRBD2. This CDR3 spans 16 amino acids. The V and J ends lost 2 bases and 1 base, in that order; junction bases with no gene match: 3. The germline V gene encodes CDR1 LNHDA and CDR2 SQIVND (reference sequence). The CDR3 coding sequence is TGTGCCAGTAGTATACCGGGACTAGCATCCTACAATGAGCAGTTCTTC. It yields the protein CASSIPGLASYNEQFF.

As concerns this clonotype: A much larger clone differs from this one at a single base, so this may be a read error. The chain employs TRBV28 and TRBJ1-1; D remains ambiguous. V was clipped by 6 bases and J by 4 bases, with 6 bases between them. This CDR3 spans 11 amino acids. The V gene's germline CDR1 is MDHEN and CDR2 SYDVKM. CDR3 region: CASSFFTEAFF. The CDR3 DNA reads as TGTGCCAGCAGCTTTTTCACTGAAGCTTTCTTT.

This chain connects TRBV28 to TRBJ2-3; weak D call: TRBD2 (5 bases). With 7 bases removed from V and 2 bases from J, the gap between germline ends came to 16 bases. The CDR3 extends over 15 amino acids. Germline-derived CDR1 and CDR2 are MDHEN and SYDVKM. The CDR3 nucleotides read TGTGCCAGCACGAAGGAGCGGAGCTACACAGATACGCAGTATTTT. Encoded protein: CASTKERSYTDTQYF.

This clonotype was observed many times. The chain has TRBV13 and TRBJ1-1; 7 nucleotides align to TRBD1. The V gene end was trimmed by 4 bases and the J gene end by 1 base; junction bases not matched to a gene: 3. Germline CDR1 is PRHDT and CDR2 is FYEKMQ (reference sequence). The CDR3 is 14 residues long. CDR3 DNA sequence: TGTGCCAGCAGCTCGAGGGGGCAGAACACTGAAGCTTTCTTT. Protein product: CASSSRGQNTEAFF. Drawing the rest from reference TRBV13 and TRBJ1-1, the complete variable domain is AAGVIQSPRHLIKEKRETATLKCYPIPRHDTVYWYQQGPGQDPQFLISFYEKMQSDKGSIPDRFSAQQFSDYHSELNMSSLELGDSALYFCASSSRGQNTEAFFGQGTRLTVV.

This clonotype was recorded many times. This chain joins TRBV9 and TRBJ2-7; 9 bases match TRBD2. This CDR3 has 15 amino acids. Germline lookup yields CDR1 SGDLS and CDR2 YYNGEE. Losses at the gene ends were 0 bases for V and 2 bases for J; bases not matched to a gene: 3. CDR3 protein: CASSVGLAGTYEQYF. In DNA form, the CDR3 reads TGTGCCAGCAGCGTAGGGCTAGCGGGAACCTACGAGCAGTACTTC.

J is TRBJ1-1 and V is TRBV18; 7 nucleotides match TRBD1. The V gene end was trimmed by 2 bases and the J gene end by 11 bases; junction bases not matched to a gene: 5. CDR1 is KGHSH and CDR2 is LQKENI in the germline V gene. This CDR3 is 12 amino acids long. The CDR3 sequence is CASSPSQGRAFF. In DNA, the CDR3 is TGTGCCAGCTCACCATCACAGGGGAGGGCTTTCTTT.